One sample yielded the 11 T cell receptor beta chains listed below, sequenced in a study of blood T cell repertoires in COVID-19. TCRdb's copy holds only in-frame clones and misses some; the assay was immunoSEQ multiplex PCR. The sample lists some 250,000 clones, roughly nine tenths occurring once. Sequenced: PBMCs or T cells enriched from blood (not recorded which). The receptor source for this set is a human donor in a cohort exposed to, infected with or recovered from COVID-19 (not recorded which). The donor label of this sample is uncertain.

This CDR3 reads CASARGQGDTEAFF. In DNA form, the CDR3 reads TGTGCCAGTGCGAGAGGACAGGGGGACACTGAAGCTTTCTTT. The gene calls are TRBV19 and TRBJ1-1; TRBD1 aligns across 10 bases. Germline V gene data show CDR1 as LNHDA and CDR2 as SQIVND (reference sequence). There are 14 residues in the CDR3. Unmatched junction bases numbered 6, after V lost 8 bases and J lost 3 bases.

The CDR3 loop reads CAWDRPAPRGYTF. The CDR3 region has the DNA TGTGCCTGGGATAGGCCGGCCCCCAGGGGCTACACCTTC. J is TRBJ1-2 and V is TRBV30; D gene ambiguous. This CDR3 is built from 13 residues. Deletions cut 5 bases from V and 8 bases from J, with 18 bases between. Germline CDR1 is GTSNPN and CDR2 is SVGIG (reference sequence).

The gene calls are TRBV3-1 (or the pseudogene TRBV3-2) and TRBJ1-4, with a weak D call TRBD1 (5 bases). The CDR3 sequence is 16 residues long. V lost 0 bases and J 5 bases, leaving 13 bases between the germline ends. From germline, CDR1 is LGHDT and CDR2 YNNKEL (reference sequence). The CDR3 nucleotides are TGTGCCAGCAGCCAAGAAATGACAGCACGAAATGAAAAACTGTTTTTT. As protein: CASSQEMTARNEKLFF.

This clone was recorded only once. This chain joins TRBV6-5 and TRBJ1-6; no clear D gene. This CDR3 is 16 amino acids long. Germline V lookup: CDR1 MNHEY, CDR2 SVGAGI. Trimming took 0 bases from V and 7 from J, leaving 13 bases between them. This CDR3 is CASSYSTRLANSPLHF. In DNA, the CDR3 is TGTGCCAGCAGTTACTCGACGCGGCTAGCCAATTCACCCCTCCACTTT.

CDR3 loop: CASGTKGTEAFF. The CDR3 DNA reads TGTGCCAGTGGCACAAAGGGGACTGAAGCTTTCTTT. J is TRBJ1-1 and V is TRBV25-1; D is perhaps TRBD1 (5 bases). V lost 9 bases and J lost 5, with 13 bases in between. CDR3 length: 12 residues. Germline values: CDR1 MGHDK, CDR2 SYGVNS.

The rearrangement joins TRBV3-1 (or the pseudogene TRBV3-2) to TRBJ2-5; 7 bases are a match to TRBD1. The CDR3 totals 15 residues. The J segment lost 1 base and the V segment lost 4 bases, leaving 6 bases of the junction unmatched. Germline lookup yields CDR1 LGHDT and CDR2 YNNKEL (reference sequence). The chain's CDR3 is CASSLGTDFQETQYF. The DNA of the CDR3 is TGTGCCAGCAGCCTAGGGACAGACTTCCAAGAGACCCAGTACTTC.

The chain is built from TRBV5-6 and TRBJ1-2, with D unresolved. The CDR3 covers 13 residues. Germline V CDR1 and CDR2: SGHDT, YYEEEE. Trimming pared 3 bases from V and 5 bases from J, leaving 11 bases between. CDR3 residues: CASSSVDIYGYTF. CDR3 bases: TGTGCCAGCAGCTCAGTAGACATATATGGCTACACCTTC.

This chain links TRBV4-1 with TRBJ1-5; D remains unclear. The CDR3 runs to 16 residues. Germline CDR1 MGHRA, CDR2 YSYEKL. V lost 1 base, J lost 2 bases, and 12 bases lay in between. CDR3 nucleotide sequence: TGCGCCAGCAGCCAAGTAGGTGGCCAGGGCAATCAGCCCCAGCATTTT. Amino acid sequence: CASSQVGGQGNQPQHF.

J is TRBJ2-1 and V is TRBV2, with 8 bases matching TRBD1. The V and J ends lost 1 base and 12 bases, in that order; junction bases with no gene match: 11. Germline assignment: CDR1 SNHLY and CDR2 FYNNEI. The CDR3 length is 15 residues. CDR3 coding DNA: TGTGCCAGCAGTGAAGGACAGGGGACCCCCCAAGGGCAGTTCTTC. Translated: CASSEGQGTPQGQFF.

V usage is TRBV19 and J usage is TRBJ1-6, with 7 bases matching TRBD1. Losses at the gene ends were 7 bases for V and 5 bases for J; bases not matched to a gene: 8. The CDR3 loop spans 15 amino acids. The germline V gene has CDR1 LNHDA and CDR2 SQIVND (reference sequence). The CDR3, as DNA: TGTGCCAGTAAGGGGGCACAAGCCCATAATTCACCCCTCCACTTT. Translation: CASKGAQAHNSPLHF.

The chain is built from TRBV6-5 and TRBJ1-1; perhaps TRBD1 as D (5 bases). Trimming removed 0 bases at V and 1 base at J, with 9 bases between. The CDR3 has 15 amino acids. The germline gives CDR1 MNHEY, CDR2 SVGAGI. The CDR3 DNA reads as TGTGCCAGCAGTTACTCGTCCGGGGGGAACACTGAAGCTTTCTTT. It encodes CASSYSSGGNTEAFF.